This T cell receptor beta chain was identified during a study of cytomegalovirus exposure and HLA in healthy donors. Broader study findings: Later analysis demonstrated an association between a missense DCLRE1C variant and TCR beta V- and J-gene trimming. Cytomegalovirus association was listed for around 180 TCR beta chains.

The V end lost 7 bases, the J end lost 3 bases, and 10 bases lay between the germline ends. This CDR3 has 13 residues. Germline V CDR1 and CDR2: MNHEY, SVGAGI. PCR used 60 Vbeta primers and 13 Jbeta primers. Assay used: immunoSEQ multiplex PCR; TCRdb lists only in-frame clones, some missing. Among some 190,000 clones, roughly four fifths were seen once, and the ten largest hold around 1.5%. In the case of this clone: Its cognate antigen is unknown.

The sequence was collected from a man between 18 and 29 years old in good health and CMV-seronegative. The chain combines TRBV6-5 with TRBJ1-5; a possible D gene is TRBD1 (5 bases). The specimen sequenced was PBMCs. The chain's CDR3 is CASKKDINQPQHF. The DNA of the CDR3 is TGTGCCAGCAAAAAGGACATCAATCAGCCCCAGCATTTT.